The 21 T cell receptor beta chains in this list originate from one sample, sequenced in a study of CD8 T cells in Susac syndrome. Random hexamers were used to reverse transcribe the RNA input (roughly 0.5 to 1 ug). TCRdb redid the calling of the immunoSEQ multiplex PCR reads with MiXCR, one entry per CDR3 protein. The sample shows about 120,000 distinct CDR3 sequences, around 90% of them seen only once. The sequencing input was CD4+ T cells from PBMCs. The receptors stem from a human donor in good health.

V gene TRBV5-1 combines with J gene TRBJ2-4; 8 nucleotides agree with TRBD1. After removal of 4 bases from V and 12 bases from J, the junction contained 21 bases not matched to a gene. The CDR3 totals 17 residues. Germline CDR1 SGHRS, CDR2 YFSETQ. The CDR3 protein is CASSPRSYGQGIVSQYF. In nucleotides, the CDR3 is TGCGCCAGCAGCCCCCGATCTTACGGACAGGGTATTGTATCTCAGTACTTC.

The gene calls are TRBV12-3 or TRBV12-4 and TRBJ2-7; 11 bases align to TRBD1. The length of the CDR3 is 15 residues. V gave up 6 bases and J gave up 2 bases; unmatched junction bases: 6. CDR3 in DNA: TGTGCCAGCAGGGGGACAGGGGGGCCGACCTACGAGCAGTACTTC. Amino acids: CASRGTGGPTYEQYF.

V is TRBV29-1 and J is TRBJ1-1, with D maybe TRBD1 (6 bases). Trimming removed 5 bases from V and 7 bases from J, with 14 bases in between. This CDR3 is 12 amino acids long. Germline CDR1 and CDR2: SQVTM and ANQGSEA. CDR3 nucleotides: TGCAGCGTTTGGGGGCCGGCGGATGAAGCTTTCTTT. This codes for CSVWGPADEAFF. The complete variable domain, with remaining parts taken from reference TRBV29-1 and TRBJ1-1, reads SAVISQKPSRDICQRGTSLTIQCQVDSQVTMMFWYRQQPGQSLTLIATANQGSEATYESGFVIDKFPISRPNLTFSTLTVSNMSPEDSSIYLCSVWGPADEAFFGQGTRLTVV.

As regards this clonotype: The junction shows a germline mismatch at one end, possibly a read error. The V gene is TRBV9, the J gene TRBJ1-6; 7 nucleotides align to TRBD1. CDR1 is SGDLS, CDR2 YYNGEE, per germline. The CDR3 is 15 residues long. CDR3 sequence (DNA): TGTGCCAGCAGCGAAGGGGGCCTGGCCGGTTCACCCCTTCACTTT. Encoded protein: CASSEGGLAGSPLHF.

This clonotype was detected a few times. CDR3 protein: CASSQDRGITDEQYF. The CDR3 DNA is TGTGCCAGCAGCCAAGACAGGGGCATCACGGACGAGCAGTACTTC. The chain has TRBV3-1 and TRBJ2-7; the D gene is possibly TRBD1 (6 bases). The CDR3 length is 15 residues. V was shortened by 0 bases and J by 5 bases, with 14 bases between the two germline ends. Per germline, CDR1 LGHDT and CDR2 YNNKEL (reference sequence).

The sample holds one count of this clonotype. V usage is TRBV30 and J usage is TRBJ2-7, with a possible D match to TRBD2 (6 bases). Germline V CDR1 and CDR2: GTSNPN, SVGIG (reference sequence). CDR3 length equals 13 residues. V gave up 0 bases and J gave up 0 bases, with 6 bases separating them. This CDR3 is CAWSVSGSYEQYF. Here the CDR3 DNA reads TGTGCCTGGAGTGTTAGCGGCTCCTACGAGCAGTACTTC.

The chain's CDR3 is CASSLEGSGGWYEQYF. CDR3 DNA sequence: TGTGCCAGCAGCTTAGAAGGCTCGGGGGGCTGGTACGAGCAGTACTTC. The chain employs TRBV7-2 and TRBJ2-7; a weak D match, TRBD2 (7 bases). Germline-derived CDR1 and CDR2 are SGHTA and FQGNSA. The CDR3 totals 16 residues. V was pared by 1 base and J by 4 bases, with 17 bases between.

The chain recombines TRBV10-3 with TRBJ2-1; D is uncertain. V was trimmed by 7 bases and J by 8 bases, leaving 9 bases between them. Germline CDR1 ENHRY, CDR2 SYGVKD. The CDR3 is made up of 11 amino acids. The CDR3 DNA reads TGTGCCATCACTAAAGGAGATGAGCAGTTCTTC. It is translated as CAITKGDEQFF.

This sequence joins TRBV6-6 and TRBJ1-1; the D is unclear. The V end lost 3 bases, the J end lost 1 base, and 9 bases lay between the germline ends. This CDR3 region has 14 residues. The V gene's germline CDR1 is MNHNY and CDR2 SVGAGI (reference sequence). The CDR3, as DNA: TGTGCCAGCAGTTATTGGACCCCGAACACTGAAGCTTTCTTT. This translates into CASSYWTPNTEAFF.

The chain is built from TRBV9 and TRBJ1-2, with D perhaps matching TRBD1 (5 bases). This CDR3 has 15 residues. Germline CDR1 reads SGDLS; CDR2 reads YYNGEE. V gave up 2 bases and J gave up 7 bases, with 18 bases separating them. CDR3 DNA: TGTGCCAGCAGCGTCCTAGGGGCCGATCCTGCTGGCTACACCTTC. The encoded protein is CASSVLGADPAGYTF.

This chain connects TRBV20-1 to TRBJ2-3; 10 bases map to TRBD2. Germline CDR1 reads DFQATT; CDR2 reads SNEGSKA (reference sequence). The CDR3 contains 15 residues. V lost 1 base to trimming and J lost 3 bases; unmatched junction nucleotides: 4. CDR3 nucleotide sequence: TGCAGTGCTAGAGGGACTAGCGGACGAACAGATACGCAGTATTTT. As protein: CSARGTSGRTDTQYF.

CDR3 in DNA: TGTGCCAGCAGCTTTGGGGGCGGGTCTAAATCCAATGAGCAGTTCTTC. Translation: CASSFGGGSKSNEQFF. The chain recombines TRBV7-9 with TRBJ2-1, with D perhaps TRBD1 (6 bases). This CDR3 is 16 amino acids long. V lost 3 bases, J lost 6 bases, and 18 bases lay in between. Germline V gene data show CDR1 as SEHNR and CDR2 as FQNEAQ (reference sequence). Full variable domain (remainder filled in from reference TRBV7-9 and TRBJ2-1): DTGVSQNPRHKITKRGQNVTFRCDPISEHNRLYWYRQTLGQGPEFLTYFQNEAQLEKSRLLSDRFSAERPKGSFSTLEIQRTEQGDSAMYLCASSFGGGSKSNEQFFGPGTRLTVL.

The rearrangement joins TRBV27 to TRBJ1-2, with a possible D match to TRBD1 (5 bases). CDR3 size: 13 residues. Trimming took off 8 bases at V and 6 bases at J, with 16 bases between the two ends. CDR1 is MNHEY, CDR2 SMNVEV, per germline (reference sequence). The DNA for the CDR3 is TGTGCCAGCCAAAGAGAAGGGGTGGATGGCTACACCTTC. This encodes CASQREGVDGYTF.

The chain couples TRBV19 to TRBJ2-7, with D unresolved. CDR1 and CDR2 from the germline V gene are LNHDA and SQIVND (reference sequence). The CDR3 loop spans 13 amino acids. The ends were cut back, 6 bases at V and 2 bases at J, with 11 bases in the middle. CDR3 in amino acids: CASRGLGTYEQYF. In DNA, the CDR3 is TGTGCCAGTAGAGGGCTTGGGACCTACGAGCAGTACTTC.

The V call is TRBV12-3 or TRBV12-4, the J call TRBJ1-1, with no clear D. The CDR3 runs 13 residues. V was clipped by 6 bases and J by 4 bases, with 12 bases between them. CDR3 loop: CASSHSPPTEAFF. Written as DNA, the CDR3 is TGTGCCAGCAGCCACAGTCCCCCCACTGAAGCTTTCTTT.

The V gene is TRBV20-1, the J gene TRBJ2-7; D unclear. The CDR3 covers 14 residues. V was cut by 4 bases and J by 1 base, with 14 bases left in between. Germline-derived CDR1 and CDR2 are DFQATT and SNEGSKA (reference sequence). The CDR3 protein is CSANPPAGSYEQYF. The CDR3 DNA reads TGCAGTGCTAATCCCCCGGCAGGTTCCTACGAGCAGTACTTC.

V and J are TRBV11-2 and TRBJ2-7, with a tentative D call TRBD2 (5 bases). Germline-derived CDR1 and CDR2 are SGHAT and FQNNGV. This CDR3 has 15 residues. V was clipped by 0 bases and J by 5 bases, with 14 bases between them. The CDR3 bases are TGTGCCAGCAGCTTAGATTGGGCGGGTATCAACGAGCAGTACTTC. This codes for CASSLDWAGINEQYF. Looking up the rest from reference TRBV11-2 and TRBJ2-7 gives the full variable domain: EAGVAQSPRYKIIEKRQSVAFWCNPISGHATLYWYQQILGQGPKLLIQFQNNGVVDDSQLPKDRFSAERLKGVDSTLKIQPAKLEDSAVYLCASSLDWAGINEQYFGPGTRLTVT.

The chain uses TRBV7-9 and TRBJ2-5, with TRBD2 identical over 7 bases. Germline lookup yields CDR1 SEHNR and CDR2 FQNEAQ (reference sequence). Trimming cost V 1 base and J 3 bases; bases outside gene matches: 8. CDR3 length: 16 amino acids. For the CDR3, the DNA is TGTGCCAGCAGCTTAGTCAGGGCTAGCGGCAAAGAGACCCAGTACTTC. It is translated as CASSLVRASGKETQYF. Based on the CDR3 plus reference TRBV7-9 and TRBJ2-5, the full variable domain is DTGVSQNPRHKITKRGQNVTFRCDPISEHNRLYWYRQTLGQGPEFLTYFQNEAQLEKSRLLSDRFSAERPKGSFSTLEIQRTEQGDSAMYLCASSLVRASGKETQYFGPGTRLLVL.

The chain carries TRBV7-9 and TRBJ1-1; D gene uncertain. This CDR3 has 16 amino acids. V gave up 3 bases and J gave up 3 bases, with 17 bases separating them. The germline gives CDR1 SEHNR, CDR2 FQNEAQ (reference sequence). The CDR3 loop reads CASSFTNGIIDTEAFF. CDR3 DNA sequence: TGTGCCAGCAGCTTCACTAATGGGATTATCGACACTGAAGCTTTCTTT.

The genes are TRBV3-1 and TRBJ1-3; D remains unclear. The CDR3 is 12 amino acids. The germline V gene has CDR1 LGHDT and CDR2 YNNKEL (reference sequence). The V end was cut by 8 bases, the J end by 2 bases, with 7 bases between. CDR3 sequence reads: CASSGAGNTIYF. In nucleotides, the CDR3 is TGTGCCAGCTCCGGTGCTGGAAACACCATATATTTT. Looking up the rest from reference TRBV3-1 and TRBJ1-3 gives the full variable domain: DTAVSQTPKYLVTQMGNDKSIKCEQNLGHDTMYWYKQDSKKFLKIMFSYNNKELIINETVPNRFSPKSPDKAHLNLHINSLELGDSAVYFCASSGAGNTIYFGEGSWLTVV.

The table lists this clonotype with a few counts. The CDR3 DNA sequence: TGTGCCAGCAGTGTCTCTCGGGGTGGAACTGAAGCTTTCTTT. The encoded protein is CASSVSRGGTEAFF. This chain links TRBV6-1 with TRBJ1-1; D is unresolved. Deletions cut 4 bases from V and 5 bases from J, with 14 bases between. Looked up from germline, CDR1 is MNHNS and CDR2 is SASEGT. CDR3 length: 14 amino acids.